A single sample gave rise to the 10 T cell receptor beta chains below, sequenced in a study of cytomegalovirus exposure and HLA in healthy donors. Profiled with immunoSEQ multiplex PCR; TCRdb holds only in-frame clones, not every one. The sample consists of some 240,000 clones, about 90% of them appearing once. The sample taken for sequencing was PBMCs. The origin of the receptors is a woman in her thirties in good health and CMV-seropositive.

The chain couples TRBV5-4 to TRBJ2-1; TRBD1 is a possible D gene (6 bases). V lost 3 bases and J lost 9, with 13 bases in between. Germline CDR1 and CDR2: SGHNT and YYREEE (reference sequence). There are 13 residues in the CDR3. This CDR3 is CASSSYRVIEQFF. CDR3 nucleotide sequence: TGTGCCAGCAGCTCATACAGGGTGATTGAGCAGTTCTTC. Full variable domain (remainder filled in from reference TRBV5-4 and TRBJ2-1): ETGVTQSPTHLIKTRGQQVTLRCSSQSGHNTVSWYQQALGQGPQFIFQYYREEENGRGNFPPRFSGLQFPNYSSELNVNALELDDSALYLCASSSYRVIEQFFGPGTRLTVL.

The chain links TRBV13 to TRBJ1-2; TRBD1 is a possible D gene (6 bases). The CDR3 loop spans 13 amino acids. Germline CDR1 PRHDT, CDR2 FYEKMQ (reference sequence). V was clipped by 5 bases and J by 4 bases, with 11 bases between them. CDR3 region: CASSARGLYGYTF. The CDR3 region has the DNA TGTGCCAGCAGCGCCAGGGGCCTCTATGGCTACACCTTC.

This clone was counted only a few times. The chain employs TRBV18 and TRBJ1-2; D is unclear. The CDR3 runs to 13 residues. CDR1 and CDR2 from the germline V gene are KGHSH and LQKENI. Trimming removed 2 bases from V and 2 bases from J, with 6 bases in between. CDR3 loop: CASSPGGNYGYTF. The CDR3 DNA reads TGTGCCAGCTCACCAGGAGGGAACTATGGCTACACCTTC.

This rearrangement joins TRBV28 to TRBJ2-4, with TRBD1 matching over 7 bases. Trimming removed 5 bases from V and 6 bases from J; junction bases left unmatched: 4. Germline V CDR1 and CDR2: MDHEN, SYDVKM. This CDR3 contains 13 residues. The CDR3 region has the DNA TGTGCCAGCAGTCCTCGACAGGGAAACATTCAGTACTTC. Its translation: CASSPRQGNIQYF.

The CDR3 DNA reads as TGTGCCAGCAGAGACACAGGGGGCGGGACTGAAGCTTTCTTT. Amino acid sequence: CASRDTGGGTEAFF. This sequence joins TRBV6-6 and TRBJ1-1; 9 nucleotides agree with TRBD1. Germline trimming cut 6 bases from V and 5 bases from J; bases unmatched to any gene: 7. CDR1 is MNHNY, CDR2 SVGAGI, per germline (reference sequence). The CDR3 is made up of 14 amino acids.

The chain uses TRBV7-8 and TRBJ1-2; no reliable D call. This CDR3 contains 15 residues. CDR1 SGHVS and CDR2 FQNEAQ come from the germline V gene. V was cut by 1 base and J by 0 bases, with 9 bases left in between. CDR3 in DNA: TGTGCCAGCAGCTTAGGCGGGAGCGCTAACTATGGCTACACCTTC. Translated, it gives CASSLGGSANYGYTF.

The chain carries TRBV18 and TRBJ2-7; TRBD2 aligns across 8 bases. Germline V gene sequence: CDR1 KGHSH, CDR2 LQKENI. The V and J ends lost 6 bases and 2 bases, in that order; junction bases with no gene match: 9. The CDR3 contains 15 residues. CDR3 amino acids: CASSRVASGPYEQYF. CDR3 nucleotide sequence: TGTGCCAGCTCCCGAGTGGCTAGCGGGCCCTACGAGCAGTACTTC. The variable domain in full, with the rest retrieved from reference TRBV18 and TRBJ2-7, is NAGVMQNPRHLVRRRGQEARLRCSPMKGHSHVYWYRQLPEEGLKFMVYLQKENIIDESGMPKERFSAEFPKEGPSILRIQQVVRGDSAAYFCASSRVASGPYEQYFGPGTRLTVT.

The chain couples TRBV5-1 to TRBJ2-1; the match to TRBD1 covers 10 bases. The CDR3 contains 14 residues. V dropped 4 bases and J dropped 6; count of bases not matched to a gene: 4. The germline CDR1 and CDR2 sequences are SGHRS and YFSETQ. The CDR3, as DNA: TGCGCCAGCAGCCGGGACAGGGGAATCAATGAGCAGTTCTTC. Its protein is CASSRDRGINEQFF.

The V call is TRBV6-1, the J call TRBJ2-7, with D possibly matching TRBD1 (5 bases). Germline-derived CDR1 and CDR2 are MNHNS and SASEGT. V lost 6 bases and J 3 bases, leaving 15 bases between the germline ends. The length of the CDR3 is 14 residues. The CDR3 coding sequence is TGTGCCAGCAGAAGGGGCGCAACGGACTACGAGCAGTACTTC. This gives the protein CASRRGATDYEQYF.

The rearrangement links TRBV5-4 to TRBJ2-7; 8 bases are a match to TRBD2. Germline lookup yields CDR1 SGHNT and CDR2 YYREEE (reference sequence). V trimming: 0 bases; J trimming: 0 bases; junction bases outside the gene matches: 11. This CDR3 is built from 18 residues. CDR3 sequence reads: CASSLGGGKRGRSYEQYF. CDR3 nucleotides: TGTGCCAGCAGCTTGGGTGGGGGGAAGCGGGGGCGCTCCTACGAGCAGTACTTC.